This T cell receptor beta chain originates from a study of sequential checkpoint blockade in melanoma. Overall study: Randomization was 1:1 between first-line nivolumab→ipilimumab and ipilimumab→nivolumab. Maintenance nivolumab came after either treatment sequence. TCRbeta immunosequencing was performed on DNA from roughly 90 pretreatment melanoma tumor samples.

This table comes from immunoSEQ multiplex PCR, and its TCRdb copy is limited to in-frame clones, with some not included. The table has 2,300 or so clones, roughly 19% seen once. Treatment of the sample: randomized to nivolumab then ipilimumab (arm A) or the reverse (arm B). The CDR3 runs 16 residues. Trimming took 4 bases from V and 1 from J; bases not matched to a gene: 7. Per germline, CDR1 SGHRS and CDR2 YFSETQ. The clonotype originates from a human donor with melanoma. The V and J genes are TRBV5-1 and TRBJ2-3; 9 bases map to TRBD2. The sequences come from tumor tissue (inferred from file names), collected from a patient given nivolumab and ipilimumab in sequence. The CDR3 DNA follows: TGCGCCAGCAGCAGGGGACTAGCCCTACGCACAGATACGCAGTATTTT. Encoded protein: CASSRGLALRTDTQYF.